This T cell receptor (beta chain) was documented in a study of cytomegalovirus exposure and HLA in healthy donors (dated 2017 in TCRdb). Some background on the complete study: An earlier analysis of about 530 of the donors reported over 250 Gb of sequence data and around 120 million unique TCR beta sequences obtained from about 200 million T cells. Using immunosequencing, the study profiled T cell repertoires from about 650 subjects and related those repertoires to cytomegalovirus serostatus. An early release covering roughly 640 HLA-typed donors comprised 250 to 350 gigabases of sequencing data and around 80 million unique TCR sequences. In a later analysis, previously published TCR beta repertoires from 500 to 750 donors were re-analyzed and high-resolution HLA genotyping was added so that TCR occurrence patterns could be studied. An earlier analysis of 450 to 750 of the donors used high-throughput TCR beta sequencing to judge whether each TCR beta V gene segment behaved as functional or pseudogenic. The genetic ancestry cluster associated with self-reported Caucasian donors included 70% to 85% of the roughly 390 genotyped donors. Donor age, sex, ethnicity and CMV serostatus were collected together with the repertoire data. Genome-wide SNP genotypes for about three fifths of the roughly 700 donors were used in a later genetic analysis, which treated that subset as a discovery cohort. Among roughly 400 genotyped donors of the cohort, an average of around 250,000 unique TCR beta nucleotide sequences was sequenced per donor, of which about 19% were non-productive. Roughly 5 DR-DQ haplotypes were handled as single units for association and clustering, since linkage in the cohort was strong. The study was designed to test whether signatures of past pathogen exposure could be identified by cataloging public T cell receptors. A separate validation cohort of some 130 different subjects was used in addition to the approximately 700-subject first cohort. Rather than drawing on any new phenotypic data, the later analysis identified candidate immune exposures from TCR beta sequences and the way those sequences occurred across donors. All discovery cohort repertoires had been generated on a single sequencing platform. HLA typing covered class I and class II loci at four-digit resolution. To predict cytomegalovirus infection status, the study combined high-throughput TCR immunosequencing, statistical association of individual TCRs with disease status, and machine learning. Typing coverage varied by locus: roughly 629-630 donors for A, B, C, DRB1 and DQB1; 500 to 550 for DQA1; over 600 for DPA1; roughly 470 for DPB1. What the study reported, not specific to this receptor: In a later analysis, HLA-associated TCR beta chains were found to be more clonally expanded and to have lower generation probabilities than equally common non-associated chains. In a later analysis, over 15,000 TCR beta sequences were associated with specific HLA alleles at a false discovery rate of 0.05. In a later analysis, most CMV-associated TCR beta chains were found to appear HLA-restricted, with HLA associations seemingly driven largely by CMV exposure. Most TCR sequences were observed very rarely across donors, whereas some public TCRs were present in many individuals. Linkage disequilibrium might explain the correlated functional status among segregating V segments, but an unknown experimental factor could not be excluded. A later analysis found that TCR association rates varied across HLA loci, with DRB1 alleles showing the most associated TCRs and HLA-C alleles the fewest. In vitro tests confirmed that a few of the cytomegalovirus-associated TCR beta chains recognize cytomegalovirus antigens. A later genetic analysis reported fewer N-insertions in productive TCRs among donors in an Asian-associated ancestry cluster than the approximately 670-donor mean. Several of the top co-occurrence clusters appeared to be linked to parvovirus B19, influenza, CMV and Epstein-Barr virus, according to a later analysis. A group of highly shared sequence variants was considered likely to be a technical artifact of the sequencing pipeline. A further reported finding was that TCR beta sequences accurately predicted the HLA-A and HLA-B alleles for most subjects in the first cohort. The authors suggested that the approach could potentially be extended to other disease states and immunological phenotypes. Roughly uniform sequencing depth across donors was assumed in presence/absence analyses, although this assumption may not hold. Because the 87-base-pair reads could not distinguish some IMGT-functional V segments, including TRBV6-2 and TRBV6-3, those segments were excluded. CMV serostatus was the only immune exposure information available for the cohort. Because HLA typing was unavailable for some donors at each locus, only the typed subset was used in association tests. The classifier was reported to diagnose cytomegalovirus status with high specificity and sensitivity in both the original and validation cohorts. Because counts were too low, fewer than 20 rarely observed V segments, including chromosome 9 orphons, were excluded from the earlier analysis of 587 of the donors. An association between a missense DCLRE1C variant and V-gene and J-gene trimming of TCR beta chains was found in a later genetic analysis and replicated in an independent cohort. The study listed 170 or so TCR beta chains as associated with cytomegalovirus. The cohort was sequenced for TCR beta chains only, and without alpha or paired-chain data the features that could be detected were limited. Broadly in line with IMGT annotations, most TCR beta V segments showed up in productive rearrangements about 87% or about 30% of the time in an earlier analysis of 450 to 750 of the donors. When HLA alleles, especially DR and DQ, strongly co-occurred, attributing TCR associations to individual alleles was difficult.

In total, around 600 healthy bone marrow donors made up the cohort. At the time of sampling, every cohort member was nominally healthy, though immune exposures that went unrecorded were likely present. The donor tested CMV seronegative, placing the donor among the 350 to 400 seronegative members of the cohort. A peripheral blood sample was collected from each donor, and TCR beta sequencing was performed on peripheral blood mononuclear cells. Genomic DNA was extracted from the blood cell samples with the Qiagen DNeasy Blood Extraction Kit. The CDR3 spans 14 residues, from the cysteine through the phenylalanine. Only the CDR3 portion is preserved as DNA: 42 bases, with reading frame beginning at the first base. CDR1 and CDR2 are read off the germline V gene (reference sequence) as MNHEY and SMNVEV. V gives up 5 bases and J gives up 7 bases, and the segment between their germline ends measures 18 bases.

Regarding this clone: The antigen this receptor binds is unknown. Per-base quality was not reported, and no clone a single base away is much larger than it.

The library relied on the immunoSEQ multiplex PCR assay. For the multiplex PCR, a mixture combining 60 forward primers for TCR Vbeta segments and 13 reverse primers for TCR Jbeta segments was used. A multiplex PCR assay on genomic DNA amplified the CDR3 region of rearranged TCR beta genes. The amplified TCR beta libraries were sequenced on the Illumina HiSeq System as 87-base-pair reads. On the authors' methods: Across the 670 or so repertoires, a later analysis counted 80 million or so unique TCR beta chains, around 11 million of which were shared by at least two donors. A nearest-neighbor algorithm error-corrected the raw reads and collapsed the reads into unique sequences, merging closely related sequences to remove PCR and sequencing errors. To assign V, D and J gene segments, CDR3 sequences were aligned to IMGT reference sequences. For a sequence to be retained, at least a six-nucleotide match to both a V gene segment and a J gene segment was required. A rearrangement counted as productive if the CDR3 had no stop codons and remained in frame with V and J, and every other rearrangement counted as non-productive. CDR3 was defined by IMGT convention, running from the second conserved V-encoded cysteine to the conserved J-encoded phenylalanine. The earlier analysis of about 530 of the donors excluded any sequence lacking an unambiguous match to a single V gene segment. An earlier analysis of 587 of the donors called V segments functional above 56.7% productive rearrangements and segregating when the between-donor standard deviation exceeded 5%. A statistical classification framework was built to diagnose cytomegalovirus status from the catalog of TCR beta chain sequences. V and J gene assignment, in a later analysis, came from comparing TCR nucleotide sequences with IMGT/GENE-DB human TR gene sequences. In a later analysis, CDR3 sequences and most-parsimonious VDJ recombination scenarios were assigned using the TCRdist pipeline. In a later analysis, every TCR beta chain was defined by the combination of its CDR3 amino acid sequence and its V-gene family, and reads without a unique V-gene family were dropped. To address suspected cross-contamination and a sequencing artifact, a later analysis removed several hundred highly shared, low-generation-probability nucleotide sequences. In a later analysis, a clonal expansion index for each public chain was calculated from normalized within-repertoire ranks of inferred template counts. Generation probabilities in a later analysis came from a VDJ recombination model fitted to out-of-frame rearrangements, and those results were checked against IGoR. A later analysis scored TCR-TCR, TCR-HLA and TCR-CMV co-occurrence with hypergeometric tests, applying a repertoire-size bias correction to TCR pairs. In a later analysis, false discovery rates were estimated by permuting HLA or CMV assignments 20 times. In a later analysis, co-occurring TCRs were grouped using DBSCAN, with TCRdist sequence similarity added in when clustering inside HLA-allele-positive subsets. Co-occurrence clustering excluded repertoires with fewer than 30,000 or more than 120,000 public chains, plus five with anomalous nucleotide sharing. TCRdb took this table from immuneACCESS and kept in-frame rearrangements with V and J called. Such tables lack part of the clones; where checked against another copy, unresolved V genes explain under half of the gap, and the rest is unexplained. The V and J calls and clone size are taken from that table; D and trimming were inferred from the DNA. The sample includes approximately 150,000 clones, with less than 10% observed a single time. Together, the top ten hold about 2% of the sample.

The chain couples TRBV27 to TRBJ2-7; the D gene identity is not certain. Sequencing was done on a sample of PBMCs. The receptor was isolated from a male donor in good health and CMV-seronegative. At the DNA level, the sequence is TGTGCCAGCAGTCCACATCCAACCTTTTTGGAGCAGTACTTC. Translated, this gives CASSPHPTFLEQYF.